Reported below is one T cell receptor beta chain. The antigen is not known. The data derive from a study of T cell repertoires in cytomegalovirus infection. As for the study in general: CMV epitopes used comprised recently identified HLA-C-restricted ones and well-studied HLA-B-restricted ones.

The V and J ends lost 5 bases and 1 base respectively, with 9 bases between them. Germline V gene lookup returns CDR1 SEHNR and CDR2 FQNEAQ (reference sequence). The CDR3 has 14 residues. One entry per CDR3 protein, called by TCRdb with MiXCR from the reads. The sample has around 310,000 distinct CDR3 sequences, roughly 29% seen once. V usage is TRBV7-9 and J usage is TRBJ1-5, with no clear D. The sequencing here drew on cultured PBMCs, taken from culture after CMV antigen stimulation. This TCR was sampled from a human donor in good health (CMV status not recorded). Some clones in this sample may be carry-over from other donors' samples. CDR3 nucleotide sequence: TGTGCCAGCAGCCGAGAACTAAGCAATCAGCCCCAGCATTTT. Its translation is CASSRELSNQPQHF.